The 24 T cell receptor beta chains reported below all come from one sample, sequenced in a study of shared clonotypes between healthy human individuals. TCRdb's copy holds only in-frame clones and misses some; the assay was immunoSEQ multiplex PCR. The data contain about 1 million clones, around 78% of them singletons. Sequencing was carried out using memory CD4+ T cells from PBMCs. Subset specified: CD45RA-negative fraction. Source of these receptors: a man between 18 and 35 years old in good health. Some clones in this sample may be carry-over from other donors' samples.

Many counts were recorded for this clone. This sample also contains other DNA sequences that code for the same CDR3. This chain joins TRBV7-9 and TRBJ2-5, with a weak D call TRBD1 (6 bases). The germline V and J ends were trimmed by 2 bases and 4 bases, with 8 bases remaining between them. The CDR3 totals 13 residues. From germline, CDR1 is SEHNR and CDR2 FQNEAQ (reference sequence). CDR3 bases: TGTGCCAGCAGCTTACTGGGGGCAGAGACCCAGTACTTC. Its protein is CASSLLGAETQYF.

Only a few counts were recorded for this clone. This same CDR3 is encoded by further DNA sequences in the sample. This chain uses TRBV20-1 with TRBJ2-7; D is unresolved. The V and J ends lost 5 bases and 2 bases respectively, with 7 bases between them. CDR1 and CDR2 (germline): DFQATT, SNEGSKA (reference sequence). The CDR3 is 11 residues long. This CDR3 reads CSARGPYEQYF. CDR3 in DNA: TGCAGTGCTCGCGGACCCTACGAGCAGTACTTC.

The chain joins TRBV29-1 to TRBJ2-7; D may be TRBD2 (6 bases). V was clipped by 0 bases and J by 7 bases, with 13 bases between them. Germline values: CDR1 SQVTM, CDR2 ANQGSEA. The CDR3 has 13 residues. The CDR3 sequence is CSVEDRIREEQYF. The CDR3 nucleotides read TGCAGCGTTGAAGATCGGATCCGGGAGGAGCAGTACTTC.

As for this clone: This may be a read error: a much more frequent sequence differs by one nucleotide. The same CDR3 arises from other DNA sequences in this sample as well. The chain is built from TRBV5-1 and TRBJ1-3; D not certain. Trimming took off 0 bases at V and 0 bases at J, with 4 bases between the two ends. This CDR3 is 14 amino acids long. CDR1 is SGHRS and CDR2 is YFSETQ in the germline V gene. The CDR3 DNA follows: TGCGCCAGCAGCTTGGACGGCTCTGGAAACACCATATATTTT. As protein: CASSLDGSGNTIYF.

The rearrangement joins TRBV29-1 to TRBJ2-4; 8 bases are a match to TRBD2. Germline V gene sequence: CDR1 SQVTM, CDR2 ANQGSEA. The V and J ends lost 6 bases and 0 bases, in that order; junction bases with no gene match: 10. The CDR3 sequence is 16 residues long. The CDR3 is CSVPGAGALAKNIQYF. DNA of the CDR3: TGCAGCGTACCGGGAGCGGGAGCTCTAGCCAAAAACATTCAGTACTTC. Variable domain in full (rest from reference TRBV29-1 and TRBJ2-4): SAVISQKPSRDICQRGTSLTIQCQVDSQVTMMFWYRQQPGQSLTLIATANQGSEATYESGFVIDKFPISRPNLTFSTLTVSNMSPEDSSIYLCSVPGAGALAKNIQYFGAGTRLSVL.

The chain uses TRBV7-9 and TRBJ2-7; 8 nucleotides align to TRBD1. Looked up from germline, CDR1 is SEHNR and CDR2 is FQNEAQ (reference sequence). J was trimmed by 6 bases and V by 2 bases; bases with no gene match: 9. The CDR3 sequence is 15 residues long. The CDR3: CASSLSGQGGREQYF. CDR3 nucleotide sequence: TGTGCCAGCAGCTTATCCGGACAGGGAGGACGCGAGCAGTACTTC. Full variable domain (rest looked up from reference TRBV7-9 and TRBJ2-7): DTGVSQNPRHKITKRGQNVTFRCDPISEHNRLYWYRQTLGQGPEFLTYFQNEAQLEKSRLLSDRFSAERPKGSFSTLEIQRTEQGDSAMYLCASSLSGQGGREQYFGPGTRLTVT.

The V call is TRBV2, the J call TRBJ2-5; perhaps TRBD1 as D (6 bases). The germline CDR1 and CDR2 sequences are SNHLY and FYNNEI. V lost 1 base and J 0 bases, leaving 12 bases between the germline ends. This CDR3 has 16 amino acids. CDR3 protein: CASSEVTRTDQETQYF. The CDR3 nucleotides read TGTGCCAGCAGTGAAGTGACCCGGACAGACCAAGAGACCCAGTACTTC.

The gene calls are TRBV4-1 and TRBJ1-1; tentatively, D is TRBD1 (5 bases). The germline V gene has CDR1 MGHRA and CDR2 YSYEKL. Trimming pared 1 base from V and 1 base from J, leaving 10 bases between. This CDR3 comprises 15 residues. CDR3 coding DNA: TGCGCCAGCAGCCAAGGTGGGGGTAGGAACACTGAAGCTTTCTTT. It is translated as CASSQGGGRNTEAFF.

The chain recombines TRBV11-2 with TRBJ2-3; a possible D gene is TRBD2 (6 bases). The V gene's germline CDR1 is SGHAT and CDR2 FQNNGV. V gave up 5 bases and J gave up 7 bases, with 31 bases separating them. The CDR3 covers 19 residues. DNA for the CDR3: TGTGCCAGCAGCCGTTCTATGGGGGAAGTCCCCGGGGGAATGTATACGCAGTATTTT. This codes for CASSRSMGEVPGGMYTQYF.

CDR3 amino acids: CASAPGTAPLGANVLTF. CDR3 DNA: TGTGCCAGCGCTCCCGGGACAGCACCTCTTGGGGCCAACGTCCTGACTTTC. This chain links TRBV28 with TRBJ2-6; TRBD1 matches 7 bases. This CDR3 is 17 amino acids long. Trimming took 8 bases from V and 3 from J; bases not matched to a gene: 13. The germline V gene encodes CDR1 MDHEN and CDR2 SYDVKM.

This chain links TRBV28 with TRBJ2-1; TRBD1 matches 8 bases. This CDR3 is 16 amino acids long. Germline CDR1 and CDR2: MDHEN and SYDVKM. The V segment lost 5 bases and the J segment 3 bases; nucleotides outside the gene matches: 9. CDR3 sequence: CASSPLGTGGYNEQFF. The CDR3 bases are TGTGCCAGCAGTCCACTAGGTACAGGGGGCTACAATGAGCAGTTCTTC.

This clone was found a few times. V and J are TRBV7-9 and TRBJ1-2; TRBD1 matches 7 bases. Trimming took 5 bases from V and 4 from J; bases not matched to a gene: 13. This CDR3 contains 16 residues. CDR1 is SEHNR and CDR2 is FQNEAQ in the germline V gene (reference sequence). The CDR3 region has the DNA TGTGCCAGCAGCCCCACTAGGCCGGACAGGACCTATGGCTACACCTTC. It encodes CASSPTRPDRTYGYTF.

This clone has only a few counts. V gene TRBV5-4 combines with J gene TRBJ2-7; a weak D match, TRBD1 (5 bases). Trimming cost V 4 bases and J 3 bases, with 23 bases left between them. CDR1 SGHNT and CDR2 YYREEE come from the germline V gene (reference sequence). This CDR3 comprises 17 residues. CDR3 in amino acids: CASSKGQTFGPIYEQYF. The CDR3, as DNA: TGTGCCAGCAGCAAAGGACAAACCTTCGGGCCGATCTACGAGCAGTACTTC.

This clone was observed many times. The chain links TRBV6-1 to TRBJ1-2, with 10 bases aligning to TRBD1. The germline gives CDR1 MNHNS, CDR2 SASEGT. This CDR3 comprises 19 residues. V lost 1 base to trimming and J lost 4 bases; unmatched junction nucleotides: 15. CDR3 sequence (DNA): TGTGCCAGCAGTGAAGTTGTTGGGGGCTGGACAGGGGGTTTCTATGGCTACACCTTC. Its translation: CASSEVVGGWTGGFYGYTF.

The chain is built from TRBV2 and TRBJ1-4, with D unclear. The CDR3 extends over 14 amino acids. CDR1 is SNHLY, CDR2 FYNNEI, per germline. V was pared by 4 bases and J by 3 bases, with 9 bases between. The CDR3, as DNA: TGTGCCAGCAGTGTACGGCCGGCTAATGAAAAACTGTTTTTT. It encodes CASSVRPANEKLFF.

This clone has a handful of counts. The chain is built from TRBV2 and TRBJ1-4; D is unresolved. The CDR3 extends over 16 amino acids. V was shortened by 1 base and J by 5 bases, with 14 bases between the two germline ends. CDR1 and CDR2 from the germline V gene are SNHLY and FYNNEI. CDR3 in amino acids: CASSEGTADLNEKLFF. The CDR3 coding sequence is TGTGCCAGCAGTGAAGGGACGGCCGATCTCAATGAAAAACTGTTTTTT.

The rearrangement uses TRBV4-1 and TRBJ1-5; no clear D gene. V was trimmed by 0 bases and J by 6 bases, leaving 6 bases between them. Germline CDR1 MGHRA, CDR2 YSYEKL. This CDR3 is built from 13 residues. In DNA, the CDR3 is TGCGCCAGCAGCCAAGATCACGGTCAGCCCCAGCATTTT. As protein: CASSQDHGQPQHF.

There are a few counts of this clone. The sample holds other DNA sequences that translate to the same CDR3. V is TRBV28 and J is TRBJ2-7, with unresolved D. Germline-derived CDR1 and CDR2 are MDHEN and SYDVKM. The CDR3 length is 12 residues. V was shortened by 6 bases and J by 2 bases, with 8 bases between the two germline ends. Here the CDR3 reads CASRGPTYEQYF. For the CDR3, the DNA is TGTGCCAGCAGAGGTCCAACCTACGAGCAGTACTTC.

As for this clone: This sample also contains other DNA sequences that code for the same CDR3. J is TRBJ2-7 and V is TRBV6-1; D remains unclear. This CDR3 has 12 amino acids. Trimming stripped 1 base from V and 4 bases from J, with 5 bases between. Germline-derived CDR1 and CDR2 are MNHNS and SASEGT. The CDR3 region has the DNA TGTGCCAGCAGTGAAGGCCGGTACGAGCAGTACTTC. It codes for CASSEGRYEQYF.

The V and J genes are TRBV6-1 and TRBJ1-2; D gene ambiguous. The CDR3 contains 13 residues. V gave up 2 bases and J gave up 8 bases, with 12 bases separating them. From germline, CDR1 is MNHNS and CDR2 SASEGT. In DNA, the CDR3 is TGTGCCAGCAGTGAAAACCAAAATCAGGGCTACACCTTC. Translated: CASSENQNQGYTF.

The genes are TRBV10-3 and TRBJ2-1; 14 bases are shared with TRBD2. The CDR3 spans 16 residues. Germline CDR1 reads ENHRY; CDR2 reads SYGVKD. Trimming at V came to 2 bases and at J to 6 bases, leaving 3 bases not matched to a gene. DNA for the CDR3: TGTGCCATCAGTGAGCCAGGGACTAGCGGGAGCAATGAGCAGTTCTTC. Translating gives CAISEPGTSGSNEQFF.

The rearrangement uses TRBV28 and TRBJ2-3; D not certain. Trimming shortened V by 7 bases and J by 0 bases, and 8 bases separated the two germline ends. The CDR3 covers 13 residues. Germline V lookup: CDR1 MDHEN, CDR2 SYDVKM. The CDR3, as DNA: TGTGCCAGCAAGGGCCAGAGCACAGATACGCAGTATTTT. It is translated as CASKGQSTDTQYF.

The chain employs TRBV5-4 and TRBJ2-7; TRBD2 matches 14 bases. V gave up 4 bases and J gave up 4 bases; unmatched junction bases: 4. CDR3 length: 15 amino acids. The germline V gene encodes CDR1 SGHNT and CDR2 YYREEE (reference sequence). This CDR3 reads CASSAGTSGSYEQYF. DNA of the CDR3: TGTGCCAGCAGCGCAGGGACTAGCGGGAGTTACGAGCAGTACTTC.

The rearrangement links TRBV29-1 to TRBJ1-4; D not certain. The CDR3 length is 12 residues. The germline CDR1 and CDR2 sequences are SQVTM and ANQGSEA. Trimming took 7 bases from V and 6 from J, leaving 12 bases between them. CDR3 sequence reads: CSGGARDEKLFF. DNA for the CDR3: TGCAGCGGTGGAGCCCGGGATGAAAAACTGTTTTTT. The full variable domain, completed using reference TRBV29-1 and TRBJ1-4, is SAVISQKPSRDICQRGTSLTIQCQVDSQVTMMFWYRQQPGQSLTLIATANQGSEATYESGFVIDKFPISRPNLTFSTLTVSNMSPEDSSIYLCSGGARDEKLFFGSGTQLSVL.